This TCR beta chain was obtained from a study of T cells in Graves' hyperthyroidism and ophthalmopathy. Fresh peripheral blood, approximately 10 ml, yielded the PBMCs. The CDR3 sequence is 17 residues long. V lost 1 base to trimming and J lost 5 bases; unmatched junction nucleotides: 4. Per the germline V gene, CDR1 is SGHDN and CDR2 is FVKESK. It was RNA transcripts that yielded the amplified TCR beta CDR3 regions. Using the HTBI primer set, a first-round RT-PCR was run on the TCR CDR3. TCRdb called the multiplex PCR reads again in MiXCR, with one record for every CDR3 protein. Counted here are a few hundred thousand distinct CDR3 sequences, 14% occurring once; the ten biggest clones make up over 15%.

Sequenced material: blood. The TCR was taken from a woman younger than 30 with Graves' hyperthyroidism. The chain joins TRBV14 to TRBJ2-1, with 14 bases fitting TRBD2. The CDR3 loop reads CASSQAGLAGVNNEQFF. The CDR3 nucleotides are TGTGCCAGCAGCCAAGCGGGACTAGCGGGGGTAAACAATGAGCAGTTCTTC.